Listed here is a single T cell receptor (beta chain). Mismatch with germline at one junction end may stem from a read error. Time point denoted: newly diagnosed GD, antithyroid drugs for less than 3 months. The TCR library used RNA extracted from PBMCs. The data were taken from a study of regulatory T cells in long-lasting Graves disease. Assembly of TCR beta libraries relied on iRepertoire HTBI primers together with Arm-PCR of CDR3 regions. TCRdb used MiXCR to reprocess the multiplex PCR reads, holding one entry per CDR3 protein. The sample records over 400,000 distinct CDR3 sequences, approximately 14% being singletons. The data were also submitted as part of a second study, on T cells in Graves' hyperthyroidism and ophthalmopathy.

This TCR derives from a woman in her fifties or sixties with Graves disease. Sequenced material: peripheral blood mononuclear cells (PBMCs), taken at new diagnosis, from a patient treated with antithyroid drugs.

The CDR3 nucleotides are TGTGTCAGCAGCGTCGGACTAGCGTTTGACTTAGATACGCAGTATTTT. This codes for CVSSVGLAFDLDTQYF. J is TRBJ2-3 and V is TRBV9; 9 nucleotides align to TRBD2. This CDR3 comprises 16 residues. CDR1 and CDR2 from the germline V gene are SGDLS and YYNGEE.